These T cell receptor beta chains were read from a single sample in a study of OX40 agonist ivuxolimab in advanced cancers. The data were produced by immunoSEQ multiplex PCR, yet TCRdb's version contains in-frame clones alone and is incomplete. Of about 52,000 clones listed, more than 85% are singletons. The material was CD4+ or CD8+ T cells sorted from blood, obtained in a trial of the OX40 agonist ivuxolimab. Every receptor here comes from an adult with an advanced solid tumor such as melanoma, head and neck, liver or kidney cancer. CDR3s include the opening cysteine and the closing phenylalanine or tryptophan. D genes are given only for firm matches. Some rows have no size entry. The others give once, few or many, or a class for an expanded clone.

d_gene: NA; j_gene: TRBJ1-1; v_gene: TRBV4-1; len: 13; abundance: NA; CDR3aa: CASSFTVNTEAFF; CDR3nt: TGCGCCAGCAGTTTCACGGTGAACACTGAAGCTTTCTTT
d_gene: NA; j_gene: TRBJ2-1; v_gene: TRBV13; len: 14; abundance: NA; CDR3aa: CASSLAGWDDEQFF; CDR3nt: TGTGCCAGCAGCTTAGCCGGGTGGGACGATGAGCAGTTCTTC
d_gene: TRBD1; j_gene: TRBJ2-7; v_gene: TRBV29-1; len: 14; abundance: NA; CDR3aa: CSVEARDRDPEQYF; CDR3nt: TGCAGCGTTGAGGCACGGGACAGGGACCCCGAGCAGTACTTC
d_gene: NA; j_gene: TRBJ2-7; v_gene: TRBV18; len: 15; abundance: NA; CDR3aa: CASSPPGQRQDEQYF; CDR3nt: TGTGCCAGCTCACCACCTGGACAGCGTCAGGACGAGCAGTACTTC
d_gene: NA; j_gene: TRBJ1-6; v_gene: TRBV19; len: 16; abundance: few; CDR3aa: CASSMDPNSYNSPLHF; CDR3nt: TGTGCCAGTAGTATGGACCCCAACTCCTATAATTCACCCCTCCACTTT
d_gene: NA; j_gene: TRBJ1-1; v_gene: TRBV13; len: 12; abundance: NA; CDR3aa: CASSPTGSEAFF; CDR3nt: TGTGCCAGCAGCCCGACAGGCTCTGAAGCTTTCTTT
d_gene: TRBD1; j_gene: TRBJ2-7; v_gene: TRBV19; len: 14; abundance: NA; CDR3aa: CASSLGQGAYEQYF; CDR3nt: TGTGCCAGTAGTTTAGGACAGGGGGCGTACGAGCAGTACTTC
d_gene: NA; j_gene: TRBJ2-7; v_gene: TRBV29-1; len: 15; abundance: NA; CDR3aa: CSVEEVGGRVYEQYF; CDR3nt: TGCAGCGTTGAAGAGGTAGGGGGGAGGGTCTACGAGCAGTACTTC
d_gene: NA; j_gene: TRBJ1-2; v_gene: TRBV6-5; len: 11; abundance: few; CDR3aa: CASSWGYGYTF; CDR3nt: TGTGCCAGCAGTTGGGGCTATGGCTACACCTTC
d_gene: NA; j_gene: TRBJ2-1; v_gene: TRBV4-1; len: 14; abundance: NA; CDR3aa: CASSQERTANEQFF; CDR3nt: TGCGCCAGCAGCCAAGAGAGGACAGCCAATGAGCAGTTCTTC
d_gene: TRBD2; j_gene: TRBJ2-1; v_gene: TRBV6-6; len: 16; abundance: NA; CDR3aa: CASSQGLGGPYNEQFF; CDR3nt: TGTGCCAGCAGTCAGGGACTAGGAGGACCCTACAATGAGCAGTTCTTC
d_gene: NA; j_gene: TRBJ1-1; v_gene: TRBV5-6; len: 12; abundance: NA; CDR3aa: CASRVGNTEAFF; CDR3nt: TGTGCCAGCAGGGTTGGGAACACTGAAGCTTTCTTT
d_gene: TRBD1; j_gene: TRBJ2-7; v_gene: TRBV19; len: 13; abundance: NA; CDR3aa: CASSSGTDYEQYF; CDR3nt: TGTGCCAGTAGCTCCGGGACAGACTACGAGCAGTACTTC
d_gene: NA; j_gene: TRBJ1-1; v_gene: TRBV4-1; len: 14; abundance: NA; CDR3aa: CASSQDAMNTEAFF; CDR3nt: TGCGCCAGCAGCCAAGATGCCATGAACACTGAAGCTTTCTTT
d_gene: NA; j_gene: TRBJ2-1; v_gene: TRBV6-1; len: 13; abundance: NA; CDR3aa: CASNLRGFDEQFF; CDR3nt: TGTGCCAGCAATCTTCGGGGGTTCGATGAGCAGTTCTTC
d_gene: TRBD1; j_gene: TRBJ2-4; v_gene: TRBV7-8; len: 15; abundance: NA; CDR3aa: CASSLTTGEEGIQYF; CDR3nt: TGTGCCAGCAGCTTAACGACAGGGGAGGAAGGCATTCAGTACTTC
d_gene: TRBD1; j_gene: TRBJ2-3; v_gene: TRBV6-6; len: 15; abundance: NA; CDR3aa: CASSFRGRFTDTQYF; CDR3nt: TGTGCCAGCAGTTTCAGGGGGCGTTTCACAGATACGCAGTATTTT
d_gene: NA; j_gene: TRBJ2-1; v_gene: TRBV2; len: 14; abundance: once; CDR3aa: CASSTRGTYNEQFF; CDR3nt: TGTGCCAGCAGTACAAGGGGGACCTACAATGAGCAGTTCTTC
d_gene: NA; j_gene: TRBJ2-2; v_gene: TRBV9; len: 19; abundance: NA; CDR3aa: CASSAPRNSGPTRPGELFF; CDR3nt: TGTGCCAGCAGCGCCCCCCGTAATAGCGGCCCAACCAGGCCCGGGGAGCTGTTTTTT
d_gene: NA; j_gene: TRBJ1-5; v_gene: TRBV5-6; len: 14; abundance: NA; CDR3aa: CASSLGSANQPQHF; CDR3nt: TGTGCCAGCAGCTTGGGGTCAGCTAATCAGCCCCAGCATTTT
d_gene: TRBD2; j_gene: TRBJ2-1; v_gene: TRBV9; len: 16; abundance: NA; CDR3aa: CASSVAASGAQDEQFF; CDR3nt: TGTGCCAGCAGCGTAGCGGCTAGCGGGGCCCAAGATGAGCAGTTCTTC
d_gene: TRBD2; j_gene: TRBJ2-2; v_gene: TRBV30; len: 15; abundance: large; CDR3aa: CAWRWMGLEAGELFF; CDR3nt: TGTGCCTGGAGATGGATGGGACTAGAGGCTGGGGAGCTGTTTTTT
d_gene: TRBD1; j_gene: TRBJ2-7; v_gene: TRBV4-1; len: 20; abundance: NA; CDR3aa: CASSASPNLGTGAYTYEQYF; CDR3nt: TGCGCCAGCAGCGCTTCGCCTAACTTGGGGACAGGGGCCTACACCTACGAGCAGTACTTC
d_gene: NA; j_gene: TRBJ1-5; v_gene: TRBV27; len: 14; abundance: NA; CDR3aa: CASSAGVSNQPQHF; CDR3nt: TGTGCCAGCAGTGCGGGAGTAAGCAATCAGCCCCAGCATTTT
d_gene: NA; j_gene: TRBJ1-3; v_gene: TRBV27; len: 16; abundance: NA; CDR3aa: CASSLQGREFVNTIYF; CDR3nt: TGTGCCAGCAGTTTACAGGGCAGGGAGTTTGTAAACACCATATATTTT
d_gene: TRBD2; j_gene: TRBJ2-5; v_gene: TRBV29-1; len: 15; abundance: NA; CDR3aa: CSVGTSGGAEETQYF; CDR3nt: TGCAGCGTCGGGACTAGCGGGGGGGCGGAGGAGACCCAGTACTTC
d_gene: NA; j_gene: TRBJ2-7; v_gene: TRBV27; len: 14; abundance: NA; CDR3aa: CASSFAGIKYEQYF; CDR3nt: TGTGCCAGCAGTTTTGCAGGAATAAAGTACGAGCAGTACTTC
d_gene: NA; j_gene: TRBJ2-7; v_gene: TRBV10-3; len: 13; abundance: NA; CDR3aa: CAIKGGDDREQYF; CDR3nt: TGTGCCATCAAGGGAGGGGATGACAGGGAGCAGTACTTC
d_gene: NA; j_gene: TRBJ2-1; v_gene: TRBV9; len: 18; abundance: NA; CDR3aa: CASSAPAPRRGWGNEQFF; CDR3nt: TGTGCCAGCAGCGCCCCCGCACCCAGACGCGGGTGGGGCAATGAGCAGTTCTTC
d_gene: NA; j_gene: TRBJ1-2; v_gene: TRBV13; len: 13; abundance: NA; CDR3aa: CASSLQGNYGYTF; CDR3nt: TGTGCCAGCAGCTTACAGGGCAACTATGGCTACACCTTC
d_gene: NA; j_gene: TRBJ2-1; v_gene: TRBV5-6; len: 15; abundance: NA; CDR3aa: CASSLETRGYNEQFF; CDR3nt: TGTGCCAGCAGCTTGGAGACTAGGGGCTACAATGAGCAGTTCTTC
d_gene: NA; j_gene: TRBJ1-5; v_gene: TRBV27; len: 15; abundance: medium-sized; CDR3aa: CASSLSRTENQPQHF; CDR3nt: TGTGCCAGCAGTTTATCTCGAACAGAGAATCAGCCCCAGCATTTT
d_gene: TRBD1; j_gene: TRBJ1-6; v_gene: TRBV6-1; len: 14; abundance: NA; CDR3aa: CASSETGGGSPLHF; CDR3nt: TGTGCCAGCAGTGAAACAGGGGGAGGTTCACCCCTCCACTTT
d_gene: NA; j_gene: TRBJ1-1; v_gene: TRBV29-1; len: 14; abundance: once; CDR3aa: CSVGREETRTEAFF; CDR3nt: TGCAGCGTTGGGCGGGAGGAAACGAGGACTGAAGCTTTCTTT
d_gene: NA; j_gene: TRBJ2-1; v_gene: TRBV5-1; len: 14; abundance: NA; CDR3aa: CASSGTGVIREQFF; CDR3nt: TGCGCCAGCAGCGGGACGGGGGTAATTCGGGAGCAGTTCTTC
d_gene: NA; j_gene: TRBJ1-1; v_gene: TRBV19; len: 14; abundance: NA; CDR3aa: CASSIGQVWTEAFF; CDR3nt: TGTGCCAGTAGTATAGGACAGGTATGGACTGAAGCTTTCTTT
d_gene: TRBD1; j_gene: TRBJ1-5; v_gene: TRBV6-5; len: 16; abundance: NA; CDR3aa: CASSSTDRGRNQPQHF; CDR3nt: TGTGCCAGCAGTTCGACGGACAGGGGGAGGAATCAGCCCCAGCATTTT